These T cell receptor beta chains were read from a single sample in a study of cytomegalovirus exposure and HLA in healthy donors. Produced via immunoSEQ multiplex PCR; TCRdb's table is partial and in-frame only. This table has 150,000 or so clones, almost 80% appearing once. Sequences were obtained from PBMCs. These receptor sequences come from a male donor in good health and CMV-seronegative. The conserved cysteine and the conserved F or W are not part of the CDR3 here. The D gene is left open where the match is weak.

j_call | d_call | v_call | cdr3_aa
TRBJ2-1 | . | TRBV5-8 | ASSLVAGAEQF
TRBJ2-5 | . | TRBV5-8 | ASSLRLVQETQY
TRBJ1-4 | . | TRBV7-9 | ASSLVQGNEKLF
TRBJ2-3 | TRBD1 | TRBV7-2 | ASTSRQGSTDTQY
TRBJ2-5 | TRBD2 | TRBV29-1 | SVERLAGGQETQY
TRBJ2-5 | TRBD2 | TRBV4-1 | ASSQQSGLALETQY
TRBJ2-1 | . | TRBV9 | ASSVGGGTYYNEQF
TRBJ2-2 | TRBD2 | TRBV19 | ASSRGLAGVPGELF
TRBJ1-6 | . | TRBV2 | ASSESSRSGSPLH
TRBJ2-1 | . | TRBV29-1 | SATGYSGESEQF